Following are 20 T cell receptor beta chains from one sample sequenced in a study of blood T cells in healthy people across ages. Then a second PCR, running roughly 6 to 12 cycles, was carried out with a sample-barcoded 5' primer and a J-beta primer mix. TCRdb used MiXCR to reprocess the 5' RACE reads, holding one entry per CDR3 protein. The sample lists roughly 1,000,000 distinct CDR3 sequences; roughly a quarter were seen once. Another study also made use of these data, one on T cells of mothers and their children.

Sequencing was done on a sample of blood. The source of these receptors is a girl aged 2 to 9 in good health.

The V call is TRBV29-1, the J call TRBJ2-1, with a possible D match to TRBD1 (6 bases). The germline CDR1 and CDR2 sequences are SQVTM and ANQGSEA. CDR3 length equals 18 residues. V lost 4 bases and J lost 3, with 25 bases in between. CDR3 residues: CSVVSPPRQRGIYNEQFF. CDR3 in DNA: TGCAGCGTTGTAAGTCCCCCCCGCCAGAGGGGGATCTACAATGAGCAGTTCTTC.

This clonotype was seen a handful of times. The rearrangement joins TRBV4-1 to TRBJ2-7, with a weak D call TRBD2 (6 bases). The germline V gene has CDR1 MGHRA and CDR2 YSYEKL. The V gene lost 1 base and the J gene lost 1 base, with 11 bases spanning the gap. The CDR3 covers 15 residues. The CDR3 loop reads CASSQVTSGSYEQYF. The CDR3 DNA sequence: TGCGCCAGCAGCCAAGTCACCAGCGGGTCCTACGAGCAGTACTTC.

The V and J genes are TRBV7-9 and TRBJ1-1; TRBD1 might be the D (5 bases). V was shortened by 4 bases and J by 4 bases, with 16 bases between the two germline ends. Germline V lookup: CDR1 SEHNR, CDR2 FQNEAQ (reference sequence). There are 15 residues in the CDR3. DNA for the CDR3: TGTGCCAGCAGCTGGGGGGGTCCACCTGGCACTGAAGCTTTCTTT. It translates to CASSWGGPPGTEAFF.

The V gene is TRBV6-6, the J gene TRBJ2-7, with D possibly TRBD1 on 5 matching bases. Trimming pared 7 bases from V and 4 bases from J, leaving 11 bases between. The CDR3 covers 12 residues. CDR1 is MNHNY and CDR2 is SVGAGI in the germline V gene (reference sequence). This chain's CDR3 is CASNQGSYEQYF. CDR3 sequence (DNA): TGTGCCAGCAACCAGGGATCGTACGAGCAGTACTTC.

The chain employs TRBV5-1 and TRBJ2-5, with D perhaps matching TRBD1 or TRBD2 (6 bases each). The CDR3 has 14 residues. Germline lookup yields CDR1 SGHRS and CDR2 YFSETQ. V gave up 6 bases and J gave up 2 bases, with 14 bases separating them. The CDR3 region is CASNPGGSQETQYF. As DNA, the CDR3 is TGCGCCAGCAACCCCGGGGGCTCTCAAGAGACCCAGTACTTC. The variable domain in full, with the rest retrieved from reference TRBV5-1 and TRBJ2-5, is KAGVTQTPRYLIKTRGQQVTLSCSPISGHRSVSWYQQTPGQGLQFLFEYFSETQRNKGNFPGRFSGRQFSNSRSEMNVSTLELGDSALYLCASNPGGSQETQYFGPGTRLLVL.

Written as DNA, the CDR3 is TGTGCCAGCAGCCATCCAGGGGCGAACACCGGGGAGCTGTTTTTT. This encodes CASSHPGANTGELFF. The chain couples TRBV3-1 to TRBJ2-2; D may be TRBD1 (6 bases). CDR1 is LGHDT, CDR2 YNNKEL, per germline (reference sequence). V gave up 3 bases and J gave up 0 bases, with 8 bases separating them. This CDR3 is 15 amino acids long.

V usage is TRBV18 and J usage is TRBJ2-2, with D unclear. Germline values: CDR1 KGHSH, CDR2 LQKENI. Trimming removed 3 bases at V and 0 bases at J, with 11 bases between. This CDR3 comprises 16 residues. Written as DNA, the CDR3 is TGTGCCAGCTCACCGTCGGTTGAAGCGAACACCGGGGAGCTGTTTTTT. This encodes CASSPSVEANTGELFF.

This clonotype was observed a few times. This may stem from a read error, because a much larger clone lies one nucleotide away. The chain is built from TRBV9 and TRBJ1-2, with 9 bases that match TRBD1. In germline, CDR1 is SGDLS, CDR2 YYNGEE. The CDR3 length is 16 residues. The CDR3: CVSSVGQGWANYGYTF. For the CDR3, the DNA is TGTGTCAGCAGCGTAGGACAGGGGTGGGCCAACTATGGCTACACCTTC. The full variable domain, with the rest looked up from reference TRBV9 and TRBJ1-2, is DSGVTQTPKHLITATGQRVTLRCSPRSGDLSVYWYQQSLDQGLQFLIQYYNGEERAKGNILERFSAQQFPDLHSELNLSSLELGDSALYFCVSSVGQGWANYGYTFGSGTRLTVV.

This clonotype was counted between two and nine times. The chain is built from TRBV28 and TRBJ2-4; possibly TRBD2 for D (6 bases). Trimming stripped 6 bases from V and 0 bases from J, with 15 bases between. Germline assignment: CDR1 MDHEN and CDR2 SYDVKM. CDR3 length: 16 amino acids. CDR3 sequence (DNA): TGTGCCAGCAGCTACCACCGGGACTTAGCCAAAAACATTCAGTACTTC. Its protein product is CASSYHRDLAKNIQYF.

The chain combines TRBV6-2 or TRBV6-3 with TRBJ2-5, with D possibly matching TRBD1 (6 bases). Trimming left V 3 bases short and J 0 bases short, with 11 bases between. This CDR3 has 15 amino acids. The germline CDR1 and CDR2 sequences are MNHEY and SVGEGT. The CDR3 protein is CASSYAGEYQETQYF. The CDR3 DNA sequence: TGTGCCAGCAGTTATGCAGGGGAATACCAAGAGACCCAGTACTTC.

This clonotype was counted only a few times. An end of the junction does not agree with germline; a read error may underlie this. V is TRBV2 and J is TRBJ1-1, with D perhaps matching TRBD1 (5 bases). Germline CDR1 SNHLY, CDR2 FYNNEI. CDR3 length equals 12 residues. The CDR3 reads CTSAGWNTEAFF. As DNA, the CDR3 is TGTACCAGCGCAGGGTGGAACACTGAAGCTTTCTTT.

The CDR3 protein is CASSLRGGRGQETQYF. Here the CDR3 DNA reads TGTGCCAGCAGCTTGAGGGGGGGGAGGGGCCAAGAGACCCAGTACTTC. This chain connects TRBV5-6 to TRBJ2-5; D is possibly TRBD2 (7 bases). Germline loops: CDR1 SGHDT, CDR2 YYEEEE. The V end was cut by 1 base, the J end by 1 base, with 14 bases between. The length of the CDR3 is 16 residues.

The chain uses TRBV12-3 or TRBV12-4 and TRBJ1-2; TRBD1 matches at 8 bases. V gave up 3 bases and J gave up 6 bases; unmatched junction bases: 9. The CDR3 totals 15 residues. CDR3 sequence (DNA): TGTGCCAGCAGTTTTGGGCAGGGGGCTAAGGATGGCTACACCTTC. Residues: CASSFGQGAKDGYTF.

This clonotype was seen only a few times. The chain combines TRBV29-1 with TRBJ2-5, with 7 bases matching TRBD1. Germline V gene data show CDR1 as SQVTM and CDR2 as ANQGSEA. Trimming at V came to 0 bases and at J to 5 bases, leaving 12 bases not matched to a gene. CDR3 length: 16 amino acids. The CDR3 DNA is TGCAGCGTTGAAGATGGGCCGACGACAGGGAACGAGACCCAGTACTTC. It translates to CSVEDGPTTGNETQYF.

This clonotype was counted only a few times. One junction end does not reproduce the germline sequence, and a read error may be involved. The rearrangement links TRBV4-3 to TRBJ2-4; 11 bases are a match to TRBD2. This CDR3 comprises 19 residues. Germline CDR1 reads LGHNA; CDR2 reads YSLEER. CDR3 in amino acids: CASSQDPLAGDLAKNIQCF. CDR3 DNA sequence: TGCGCCAGCAGCCAAGATCCACTAGCGGGGGATCTAGCCAAAAACATTCAGTGCTTC.

In its sample, this clonotype was seen a few times. The chain is built from TRBV7-9 and TRBJ1-1, with D uncertain. The CDR3 is 15 residues long. V lost 2 bases and J lost 5, with 15 bases in between. CDR1 is SEHNR, CDR2 FQNEAQ, per germline (reference sequence). As DNA, the CDR3 is TGTGCCAGCAGCTTATCGGGCCAGCCGACAACTGAAGCTTTCTTT. Translated: CASSLSGQPTTEAFF. Full variable domain (remainder filled in from reference TRBV7-9 and TRBJ1-1): DTGVSQNPRHKITKRGQNVTFRCDPISEHNRLYWYRQTLGQGPEFLTYFQNEAQLEKSRLLSDRFSAERPKGSFSTLEIQRTEQGDSAMYLCASSLSGQPTTEAFFGQGTRLTVV.

This clonotype turned up a few times. The V call is TRBV24-1, the J call TRBJ1-5; D ambiguous. This CDR3 region has 13 residues. V was clipped by 3 bases and J by 1 base, with 3 bases between them. Germline V gene sequence: CDR1 KGHDR, CDR2 SFDVKD. CDR3 protein: CATSDRSNQPQHF. The CDR3 DNA reads as TGTGCCACCAGTGATAGGAGCAATCAGCCCCAGCATTTT.

The V and J genes are TRBV6-2 or TRBV6-3 and TRBJ1-6; 10 bases fit TRBD1. The CDR3 sequence is 14 residues long. CDR1 and CDR2 (germline): MNHEY, SVGEGT. V was pared by 5 bases and J by 9 bases, with 4 bases of the junction left unmatched. The CDR3 DNA follows: TGTGCCAGCAGTGCCGACAGGGGGCTTTCACCCCTCCACTTT. Protein: CASSADRGLSPLHF.

The chain is built from TRBV5-1 and TRBJ2-7, with D possibly matching TRBD1 (6 bases). CDR1 and CDR2 from the germline V gene are SGHRS and YFSETQ. Trimming left V 0 bases short and J 6 bases short, with 22 bases between. The CDR3 is made up of 17 amino acids. CDR3 amino acids: CASSLAKITAAGAEQYF. The CDR3 coding sequence is TGCGCCAGCAGCTTGGCCAAGATTACGGCGGCAGGGGCCGAGCAGTACTTC. Combining the CDR3 with reference TRBV5-1 and TRBJ2-7 gives the whole variable domain KAGVTQTPRYLIKTRGQQVTLSCSPISGHRSVSWYQQTPGQGLQFLFEYFSETQRNKGNFPGRFSGRQFSNSRSEMNVSTLELGDSALYLCASSLAKITAAGAEQYFGPGTRLTVT.

J is TRBJ1-2 and V is TRBV7-9; D is ambiguous. The CDR3 is 13 residues long. Between the trimmed V and J ends, which lost 6 bases and 7 bases, there was a span of 15 bases. Germline CDR1 and CDR2: SEHNR and FQNEAQ (reference sequence). The CDR3 sequence is CASRNAVLAGYTF. CDR3 bases: TGTGCCAGCAGGAACGCGGTGCTGGCTGGCTACACCTTC.